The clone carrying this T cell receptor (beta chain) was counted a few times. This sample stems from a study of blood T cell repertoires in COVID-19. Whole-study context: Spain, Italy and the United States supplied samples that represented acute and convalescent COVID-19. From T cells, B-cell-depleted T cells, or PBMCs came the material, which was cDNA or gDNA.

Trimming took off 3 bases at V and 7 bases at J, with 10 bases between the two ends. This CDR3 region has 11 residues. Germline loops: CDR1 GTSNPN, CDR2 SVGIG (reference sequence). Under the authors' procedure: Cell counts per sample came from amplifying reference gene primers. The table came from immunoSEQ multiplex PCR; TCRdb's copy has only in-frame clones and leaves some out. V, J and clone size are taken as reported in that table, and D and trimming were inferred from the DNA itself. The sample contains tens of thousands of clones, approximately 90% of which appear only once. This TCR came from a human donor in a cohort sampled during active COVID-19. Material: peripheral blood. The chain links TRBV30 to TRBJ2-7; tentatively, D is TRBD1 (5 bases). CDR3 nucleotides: TGTGCCTGGAGCAGACAGACGGAGCAGTACTTC. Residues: CAWSRQTEQYF.